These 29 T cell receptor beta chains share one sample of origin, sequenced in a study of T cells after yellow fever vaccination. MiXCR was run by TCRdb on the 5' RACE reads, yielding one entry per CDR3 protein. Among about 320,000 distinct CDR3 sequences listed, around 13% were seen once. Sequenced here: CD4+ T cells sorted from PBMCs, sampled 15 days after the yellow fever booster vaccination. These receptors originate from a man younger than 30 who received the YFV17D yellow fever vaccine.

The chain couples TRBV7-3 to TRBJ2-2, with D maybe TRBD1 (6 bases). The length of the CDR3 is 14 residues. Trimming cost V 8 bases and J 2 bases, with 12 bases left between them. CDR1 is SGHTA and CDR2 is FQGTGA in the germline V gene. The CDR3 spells CASLEDSNTGELFF. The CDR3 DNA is TGTGCCAGCTTGGAGGACAGTAACACCGGGGAGCTGTTTTTT. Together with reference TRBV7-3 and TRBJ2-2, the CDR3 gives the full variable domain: GAGVSQTPSNKVTEKGKYVELRCDPISGHTALYWYRQSLGQGPEFLIYFQGTGAADDSGLPNDRFFAVRPEGSVSTLKIQRTERGDSAVYLCASLEDSNTGELFFGEGSRLTVL.

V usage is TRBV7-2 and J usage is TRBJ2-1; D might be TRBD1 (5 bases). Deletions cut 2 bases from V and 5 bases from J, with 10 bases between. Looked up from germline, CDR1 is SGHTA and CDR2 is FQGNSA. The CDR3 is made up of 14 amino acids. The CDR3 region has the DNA TGTGCCAGCAGCTTATCAGGGTCCCACAATGAGCAGTTCTTC. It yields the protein CASSLSGSHNEQFF. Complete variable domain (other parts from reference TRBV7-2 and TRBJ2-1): GAGVSQSPSNKVTEKGKDVELRCDPISGHTALYWYRQSLGQGLEFLIYFQGNSAPDKSGLPSDRFSAERTGGSVSTLTIQRTQQEDSAVYLCASSLSGSHNEQFFGPGTRLTVL.

The CDR3 region has the DNA TGCAGTTTGACGTCAGGGGCAGCGTACGAGCAGTACTTC. Its translation: CSLTSGAAYEQYF. The chain couples TRBV20-1 to TRBJ2-7; tentative D call: TRBD1 (6 bases). This CDR3 has 13 residues. V was shortened by 8 bases and J by 4 bases, with 18 bases between the two germline ends. The V gene's germline CDR1 is DFQATT and CDR2 SNEGSKA (reference sequence).

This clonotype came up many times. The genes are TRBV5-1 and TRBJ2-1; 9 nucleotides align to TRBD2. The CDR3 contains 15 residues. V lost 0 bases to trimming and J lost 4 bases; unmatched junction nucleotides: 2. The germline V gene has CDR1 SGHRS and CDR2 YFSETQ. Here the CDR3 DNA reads TGCGCCAGCAGCTTGGGTAGCGGGGGATACAATGAGCAGTTCTTC. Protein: CASSLGSGGYNEQFF.

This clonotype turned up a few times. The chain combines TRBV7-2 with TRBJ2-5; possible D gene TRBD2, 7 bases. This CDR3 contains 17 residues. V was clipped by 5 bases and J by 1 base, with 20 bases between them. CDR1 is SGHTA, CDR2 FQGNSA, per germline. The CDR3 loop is CASSQGRGGAAQETQYF. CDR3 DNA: TGTGCCAGCAGCCAAGGGAGGGGGGGGGCCGCCCAAGAGACCCAGTACTTC.

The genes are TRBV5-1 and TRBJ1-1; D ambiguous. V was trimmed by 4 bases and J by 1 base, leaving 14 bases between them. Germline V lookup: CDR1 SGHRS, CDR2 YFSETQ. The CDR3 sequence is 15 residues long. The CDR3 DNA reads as TGCGCCAGCAGCCCGTCCAGCCCAAGGAACACTGAAGCTTTCTTT. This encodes CASSPSSPRNTEAFF. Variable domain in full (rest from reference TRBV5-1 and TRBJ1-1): KAGVTQTPRYLIKTRGQQVTLSCSPISGHRSVSWYQQTPGQGLQFLFEYFSETQRNKGNFPGRFSGRQFSNSRSEMNVSTLELGDSALYLCASSPSSPRNTEAFFGQGTRLTVV.

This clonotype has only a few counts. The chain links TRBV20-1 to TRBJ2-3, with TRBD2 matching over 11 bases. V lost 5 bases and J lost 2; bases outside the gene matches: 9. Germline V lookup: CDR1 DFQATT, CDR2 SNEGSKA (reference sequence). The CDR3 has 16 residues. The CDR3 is CSAPITSGRLTDTQYF. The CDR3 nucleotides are TGCAGTGCTCCCATAACTAGCGGGAGACTCACAGATACGCAGTATTTT.

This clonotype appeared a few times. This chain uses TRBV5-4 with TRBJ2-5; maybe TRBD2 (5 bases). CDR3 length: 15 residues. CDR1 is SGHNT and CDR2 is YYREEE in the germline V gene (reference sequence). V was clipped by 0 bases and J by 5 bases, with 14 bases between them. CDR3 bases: TGTGCCAGCAGCTTGGTTCTCGGGAACATGGAGACCCAGTACTTC. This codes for CASSLVLGNMETQYF.

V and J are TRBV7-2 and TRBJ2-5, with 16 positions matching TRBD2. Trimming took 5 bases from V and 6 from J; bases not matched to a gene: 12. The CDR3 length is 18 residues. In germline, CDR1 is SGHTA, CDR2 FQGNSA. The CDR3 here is CASSLSGTSGGAGQTQYF. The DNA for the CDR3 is TGTGCCAGCAGCCTTTCCGGGACTAGCGGGGGGGCCGGCCAGACCCAGTACTTC.

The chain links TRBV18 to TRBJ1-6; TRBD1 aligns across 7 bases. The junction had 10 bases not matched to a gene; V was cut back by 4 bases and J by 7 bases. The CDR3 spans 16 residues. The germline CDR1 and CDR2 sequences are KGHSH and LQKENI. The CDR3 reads CASSRRGGQLNSPLHF. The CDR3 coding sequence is TGTGCCAGCTCACGGCGAGGGGGACAGTTAAATTCACCCCTCCACTTT.

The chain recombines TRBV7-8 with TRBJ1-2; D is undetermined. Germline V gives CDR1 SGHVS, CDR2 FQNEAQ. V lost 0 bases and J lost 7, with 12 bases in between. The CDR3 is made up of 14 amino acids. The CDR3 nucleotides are TGTGCCAGCAGCTTAGCCCCCCAGAGTGGTGGCTACACCTTC. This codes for CASSLAPQSGGYTF.

The CDR3: CASRSGTETYGYTF. In nucleotides, the CDR3 is TGCGCCAGCAGATCCGGGACAGAGACCTATGGCTACACCTTC. The rearrangement joins TRBV5-1 to TRBJ1-2, with 7 bases identical to TRBD1. V dropped 5 bases and J dropped 4; count of bases not matched to a gene: 8. Germline V lookup: CDR1 SGHRS, CDR2 YFSETQ. The CDR3 is 14 amino acids.

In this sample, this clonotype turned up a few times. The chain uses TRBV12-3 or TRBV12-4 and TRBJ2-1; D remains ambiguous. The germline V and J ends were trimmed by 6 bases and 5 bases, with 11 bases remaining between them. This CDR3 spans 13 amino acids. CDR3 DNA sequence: TGTGCCAGCAGGCCTGCAAGAAACAATGAGCAGTTCTTC. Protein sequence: CASRPARNNEQFF.

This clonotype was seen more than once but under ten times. The CDR3 is CASSLYGADPYF. CDR3 sequence (DNA): TGTGCCAGCAGTTTATATGGGGCCGACCCATATTTT. V and J are TRBV28 and TRBJ1-3; D possibly corresponds to TRBD1 (5 bases). Trimming took off 1 base at V and 15 bases at J, with 13 bases between the two ends. CDR3 size: 12 residues. The germline V gene has CDR1 MDHEN and CDR2 SYDVKM.

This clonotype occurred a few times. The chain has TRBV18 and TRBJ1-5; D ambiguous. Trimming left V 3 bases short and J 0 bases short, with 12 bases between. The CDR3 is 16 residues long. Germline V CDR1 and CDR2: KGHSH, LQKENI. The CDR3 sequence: CASSPGISDSNQPQHF. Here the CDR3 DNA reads TGTGCCAGCTCACCCGGTATTTCTGATAGCAATCAGCCCCAGCATTTT.

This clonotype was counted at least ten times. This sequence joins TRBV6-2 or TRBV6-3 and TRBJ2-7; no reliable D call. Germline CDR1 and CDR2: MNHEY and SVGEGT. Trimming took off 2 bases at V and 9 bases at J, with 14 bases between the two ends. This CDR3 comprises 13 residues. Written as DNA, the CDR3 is TGTGCCAGCAGTTACCGTGGTCAGTCGAGGCAGTACGTC. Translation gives CASSYRGQSRQYV.

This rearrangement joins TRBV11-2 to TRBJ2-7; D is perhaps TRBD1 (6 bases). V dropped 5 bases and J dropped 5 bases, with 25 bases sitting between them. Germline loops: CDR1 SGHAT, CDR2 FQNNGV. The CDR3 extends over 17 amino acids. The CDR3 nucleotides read TGTGCCAGCAGCGGACGCCCGGGACACCTTCCCTCGGACGAGCAGTACTTC. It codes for CASSGRPGHLPSDEQYF.

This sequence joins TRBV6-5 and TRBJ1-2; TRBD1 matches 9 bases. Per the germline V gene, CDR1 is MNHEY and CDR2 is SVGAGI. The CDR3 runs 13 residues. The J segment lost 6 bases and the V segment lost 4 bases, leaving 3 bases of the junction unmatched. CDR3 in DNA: TGTGCCAGCAGTTCCGGGACAGGGAATGGCTACACCTTC. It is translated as CASSSGTGNGYTF.

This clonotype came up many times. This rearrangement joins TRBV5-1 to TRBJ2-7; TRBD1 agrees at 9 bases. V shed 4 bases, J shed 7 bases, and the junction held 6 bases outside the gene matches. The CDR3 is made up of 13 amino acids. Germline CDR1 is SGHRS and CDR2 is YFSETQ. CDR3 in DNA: TGCGCCAGCAGCAACAGGGGGCCCCCGGAGCAGTACTTC. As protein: CASSNRGPPEQYF. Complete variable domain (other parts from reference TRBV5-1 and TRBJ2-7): KAGVTQTPRYLIKTRGQQVTLSCSPISGHRSVSWYQQTPGQGLQFLFEYFSETQRNKGNFPGRFSGRQFSNSRSEMNVSTLELGDSALYLCASSNRGPPEQYFGPGTRLTVT.

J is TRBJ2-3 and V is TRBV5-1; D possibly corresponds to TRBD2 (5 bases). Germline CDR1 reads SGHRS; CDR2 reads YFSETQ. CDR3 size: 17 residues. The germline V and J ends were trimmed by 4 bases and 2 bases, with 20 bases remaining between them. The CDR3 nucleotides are TGCGCCAGCAGCCTGACCCCGGGAACTCAGTCCACAGATACGCAGTATTTT. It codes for CASSLTPGTQSTDTQYF.

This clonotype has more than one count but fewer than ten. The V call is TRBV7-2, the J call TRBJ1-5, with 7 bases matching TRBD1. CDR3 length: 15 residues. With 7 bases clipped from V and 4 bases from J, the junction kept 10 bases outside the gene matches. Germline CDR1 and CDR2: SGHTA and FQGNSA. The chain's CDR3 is CASTRWGQPNQPQHF. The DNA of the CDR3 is TGTGCCAGCACCCGGTGGGGACAGCCTAATCAGCCCCAGCATTTT.

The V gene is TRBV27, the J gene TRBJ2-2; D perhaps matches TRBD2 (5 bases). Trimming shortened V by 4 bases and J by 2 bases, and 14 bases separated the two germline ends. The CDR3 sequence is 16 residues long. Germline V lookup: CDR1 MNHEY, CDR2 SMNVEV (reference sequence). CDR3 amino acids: CASSSSGLLNTGELFF. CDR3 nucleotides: TGTGCCAGCAGTTCATCTGGACTCCTTAACACCGGGGAGCTGTTTTTT.

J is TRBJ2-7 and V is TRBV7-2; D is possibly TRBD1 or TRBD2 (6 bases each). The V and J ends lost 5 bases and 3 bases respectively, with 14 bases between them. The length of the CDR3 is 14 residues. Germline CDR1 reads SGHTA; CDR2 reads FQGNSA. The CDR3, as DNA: TGTGCCAGCAGCGTAACCCGGGGGCTCTACGAGCAGTACTTC. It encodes CASSVTRGLYEQYF.

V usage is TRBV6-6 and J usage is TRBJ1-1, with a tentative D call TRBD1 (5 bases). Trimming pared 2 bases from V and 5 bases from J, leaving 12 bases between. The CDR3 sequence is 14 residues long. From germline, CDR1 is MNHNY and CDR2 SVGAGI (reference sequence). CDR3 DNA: TGTGCCAGCAGTTACGGGGGGGGGAGTACTGAAGCTTTCTTT. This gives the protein CASSYGGGSTEAFF.

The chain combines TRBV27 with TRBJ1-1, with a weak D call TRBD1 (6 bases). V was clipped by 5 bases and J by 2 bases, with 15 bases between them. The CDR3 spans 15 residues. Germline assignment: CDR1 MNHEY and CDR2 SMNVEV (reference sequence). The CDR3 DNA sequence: TGTGCCAGCAGTACCGCGGGGGCGGGCAACACTGAAGCTTTCTTT. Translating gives CASSTAGAGNTEAFF.

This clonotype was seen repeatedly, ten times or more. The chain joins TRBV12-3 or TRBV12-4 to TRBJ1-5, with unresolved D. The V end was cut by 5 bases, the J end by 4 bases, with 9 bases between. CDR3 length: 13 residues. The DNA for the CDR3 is TGTGCCAGCAGTCCTGACCTGAATCAGCCCCAGCATTTT. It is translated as CASSPDLNQPQHF.

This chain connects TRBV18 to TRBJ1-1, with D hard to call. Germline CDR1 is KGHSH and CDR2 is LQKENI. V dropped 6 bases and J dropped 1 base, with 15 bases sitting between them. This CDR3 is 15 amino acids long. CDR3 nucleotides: TGTGCCAGCTCCAATCCCGTAGGGTGGAACACTGAAGCTTTCTTT. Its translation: CASSNPVGWNTEAFF. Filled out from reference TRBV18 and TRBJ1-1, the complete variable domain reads NAGVMQNPRHLVRRRGQEARLRCSPMKGHSHVYWYRQLPEEGLKFMVYLQKENIIDESGMPKERFSAEFPKEGPSILRIQQVVRGDSAAYFCASSNPVGWNTEAFFGQGTRLTVV.

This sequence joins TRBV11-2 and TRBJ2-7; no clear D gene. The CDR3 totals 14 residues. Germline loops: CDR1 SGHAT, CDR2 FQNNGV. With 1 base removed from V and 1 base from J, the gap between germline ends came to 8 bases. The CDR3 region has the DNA TGTGCCAGCAGCTTAGGCCCATTGTCCTACGAGCAGTACTTC. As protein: CASSLGPLSYEQYF.

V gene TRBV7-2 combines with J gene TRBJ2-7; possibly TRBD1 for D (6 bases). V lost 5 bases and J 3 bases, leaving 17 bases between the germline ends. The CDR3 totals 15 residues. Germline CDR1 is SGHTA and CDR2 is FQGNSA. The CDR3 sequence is CASSTGHGLGYEQYF. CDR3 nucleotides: TGTGCCAGCAGCACGGGACACGGATTGGGCTACGAGCAGTACTTC. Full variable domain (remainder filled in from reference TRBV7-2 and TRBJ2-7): GAGVSQSPSNKVTEKGKDVELRCDPISGHTALYWYRQSLGQGLEFLIYFQGNSAPDKSGLPSDRFSAERTGGSVSTLTIQRTQQEDSAVYLCASSTGHGLGYEQYFGPGTRLTVT.